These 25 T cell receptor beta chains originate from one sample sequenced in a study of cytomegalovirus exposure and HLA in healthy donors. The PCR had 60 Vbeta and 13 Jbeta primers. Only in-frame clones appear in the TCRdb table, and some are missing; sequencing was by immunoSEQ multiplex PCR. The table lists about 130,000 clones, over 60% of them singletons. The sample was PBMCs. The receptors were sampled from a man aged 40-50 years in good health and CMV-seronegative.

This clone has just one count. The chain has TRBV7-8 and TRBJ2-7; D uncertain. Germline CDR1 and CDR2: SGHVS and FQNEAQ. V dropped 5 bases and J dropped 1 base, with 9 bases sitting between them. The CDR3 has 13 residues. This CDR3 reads CASSPEWSYEQYF. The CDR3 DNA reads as TGTGCCAGCAGCCCCGAGTGGTCCTACGAGCAGTACTTC.

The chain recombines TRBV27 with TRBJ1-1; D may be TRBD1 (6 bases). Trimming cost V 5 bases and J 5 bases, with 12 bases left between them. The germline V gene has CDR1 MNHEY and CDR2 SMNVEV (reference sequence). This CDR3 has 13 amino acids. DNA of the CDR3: TGTGCCAGCAGTCGAGGGAGGGGGACTGAAGCTTTCTTT. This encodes CASSRGRGTEAFF.

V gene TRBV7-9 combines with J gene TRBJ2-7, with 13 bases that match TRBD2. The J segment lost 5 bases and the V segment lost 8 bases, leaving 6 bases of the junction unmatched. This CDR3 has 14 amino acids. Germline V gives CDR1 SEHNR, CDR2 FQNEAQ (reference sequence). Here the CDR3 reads CASGTSGRAHEQYF. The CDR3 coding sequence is TGTGCCAGCGGCACTAGCGGGAGGGCCCACGAGCAGTACTTC.

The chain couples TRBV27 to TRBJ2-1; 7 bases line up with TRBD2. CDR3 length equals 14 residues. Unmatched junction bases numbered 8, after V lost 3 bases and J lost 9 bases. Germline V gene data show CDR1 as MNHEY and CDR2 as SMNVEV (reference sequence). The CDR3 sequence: CASSFYDGGGEQFF. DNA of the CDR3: TGTGCCAGCAGTTTCTACGATGGGGGGGGTGAGCAGTTCTTC.

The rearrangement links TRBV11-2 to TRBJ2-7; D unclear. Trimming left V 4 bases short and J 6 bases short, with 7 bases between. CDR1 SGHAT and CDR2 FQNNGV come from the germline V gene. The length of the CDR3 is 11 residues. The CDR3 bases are TGTGCCAGCAGCTCAGGCTTCGAGCAGTACTTC. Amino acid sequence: CASSSGFEQYF.

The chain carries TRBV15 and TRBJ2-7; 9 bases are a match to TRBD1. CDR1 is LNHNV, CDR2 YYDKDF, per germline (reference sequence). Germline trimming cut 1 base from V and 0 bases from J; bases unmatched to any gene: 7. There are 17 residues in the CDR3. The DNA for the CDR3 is TGTGCCACCAGCAGAGGGACAGGGGACACACCCTCCTACGAGCAGTACTTC. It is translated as CATSRGTGDTPSYEQYF.

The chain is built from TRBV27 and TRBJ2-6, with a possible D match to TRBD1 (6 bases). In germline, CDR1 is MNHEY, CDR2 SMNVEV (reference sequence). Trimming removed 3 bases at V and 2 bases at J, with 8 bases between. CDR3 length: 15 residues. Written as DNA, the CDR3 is TGTGCCAGCAGTTTTCCAGGGGCTGGGGCCAACGTCCTGACTTTC. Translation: CASSFPGAGANVLTF.

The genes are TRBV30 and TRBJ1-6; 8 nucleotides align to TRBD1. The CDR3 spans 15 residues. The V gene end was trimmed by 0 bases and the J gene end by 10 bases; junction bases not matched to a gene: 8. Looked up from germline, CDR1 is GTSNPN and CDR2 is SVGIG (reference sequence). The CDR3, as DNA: TGTGCCTGGAGTGTACTTGACAGGGGAGAATCACCCCTCCACTTT. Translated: CAWSVLDRGESPLHF.

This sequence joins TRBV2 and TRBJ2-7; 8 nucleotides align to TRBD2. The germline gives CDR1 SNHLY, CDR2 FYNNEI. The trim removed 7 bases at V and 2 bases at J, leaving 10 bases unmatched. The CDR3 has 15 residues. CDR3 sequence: CASILGGGLPYEQYF. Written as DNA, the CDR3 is TGTGCCAGCATCCTCGGGGGGGGCCTACCCTACGAGCAGTACTTC.

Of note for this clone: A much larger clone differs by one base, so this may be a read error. CDR3 sequence reads: CASSVQGPTEAFF. The CDR3 region has the DNA TGTGCCAGCAGTGTACAGGGGCCCACTGAAGCTTTCTTT. The chain joins TRBV6-1 to TRBJ1-1; 7 bases are shared with TRBD1. CDR3 length: 13 amino acids. CDR1 is MNHNS and CDR2 is SASEGT in the germline V gene. V was clipped by 4 bases and J by 4 bases; unmatched bases: 3.

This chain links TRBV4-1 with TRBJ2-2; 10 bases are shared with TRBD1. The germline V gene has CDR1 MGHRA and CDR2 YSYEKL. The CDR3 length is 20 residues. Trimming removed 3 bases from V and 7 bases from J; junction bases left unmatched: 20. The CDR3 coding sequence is TGCGCCAGCAGCCACTCCCGCGGGGGGAGGACAGGGGGGATTGGCGGGGAGCTGTTTTTT. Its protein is CASSHSRGGRTGGIGGELFF.

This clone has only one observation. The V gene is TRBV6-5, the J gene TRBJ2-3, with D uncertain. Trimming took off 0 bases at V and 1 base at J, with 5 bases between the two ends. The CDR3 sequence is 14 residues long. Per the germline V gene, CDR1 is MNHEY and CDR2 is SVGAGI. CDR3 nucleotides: TGTGCCAGCAGTTACTCACGCGGCACAGATACGCAGTATTTT. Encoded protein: CASSYSRGTDTQYF.

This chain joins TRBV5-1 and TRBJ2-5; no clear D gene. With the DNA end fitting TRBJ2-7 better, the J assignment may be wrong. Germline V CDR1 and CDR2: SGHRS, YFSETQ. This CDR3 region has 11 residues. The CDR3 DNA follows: TGCGCCAGCAGCTTGGGCTACGAGCAGTACTTC. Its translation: CASSLGYEQYF.

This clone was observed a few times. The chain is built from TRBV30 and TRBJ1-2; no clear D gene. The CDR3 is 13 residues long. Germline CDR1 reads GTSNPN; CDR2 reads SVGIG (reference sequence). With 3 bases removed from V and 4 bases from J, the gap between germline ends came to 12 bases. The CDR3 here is CAWSPGIGYGYTF. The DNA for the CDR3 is TGTGCCTGGAGCCCAGGTATTGGCTATGGCTACACCTTC. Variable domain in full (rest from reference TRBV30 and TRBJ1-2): SQTIHQWPATLVQPVGSPLSLECTVEGTSNPNLYWYRQAAGRGLQLLFYSVGIGQISSEVPQNLSASRPQDRQFILSSKKLLLSDSGFYLCAWSPGIGYGYTFGSGTRLTVV.

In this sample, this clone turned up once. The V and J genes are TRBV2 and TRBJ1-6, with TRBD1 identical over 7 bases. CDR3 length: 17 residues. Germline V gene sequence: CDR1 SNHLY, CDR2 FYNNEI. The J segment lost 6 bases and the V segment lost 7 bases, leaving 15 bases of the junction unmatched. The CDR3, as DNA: TGTGCCAGCACCGGATTAGCCTCGACAGGGATTAATTCACCCCTCCACTTT. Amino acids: CASTGLASTGINSPLHF.

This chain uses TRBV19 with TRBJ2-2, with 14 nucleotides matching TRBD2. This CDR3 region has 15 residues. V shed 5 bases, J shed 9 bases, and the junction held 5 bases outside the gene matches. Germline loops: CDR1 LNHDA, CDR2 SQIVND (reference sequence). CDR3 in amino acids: CASSLGLAGARELFF. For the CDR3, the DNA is TGTGCCAGTAGTTTGGGACTAGCGGGAGCCAGGGAGCTGTTTTTT.

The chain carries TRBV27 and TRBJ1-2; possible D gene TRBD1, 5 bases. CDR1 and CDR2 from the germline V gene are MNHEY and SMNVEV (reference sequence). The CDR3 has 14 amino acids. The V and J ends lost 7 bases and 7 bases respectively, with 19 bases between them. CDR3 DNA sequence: TGTGCCAGCACCGACCTCAGGGTAGTAGGTGGCTACACCTTC. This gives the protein CASTDLRVVGGYTF.

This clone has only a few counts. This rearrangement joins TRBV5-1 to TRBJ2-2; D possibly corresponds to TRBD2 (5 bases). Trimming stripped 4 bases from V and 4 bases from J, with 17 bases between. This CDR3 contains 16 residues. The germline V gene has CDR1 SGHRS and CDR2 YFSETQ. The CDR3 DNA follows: TGCGCCAGCAGCCTCGGACCAGAGGGCGGCACCGGGGAGCTGTTTTTT. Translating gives CASSLGPEGGTGELFF.

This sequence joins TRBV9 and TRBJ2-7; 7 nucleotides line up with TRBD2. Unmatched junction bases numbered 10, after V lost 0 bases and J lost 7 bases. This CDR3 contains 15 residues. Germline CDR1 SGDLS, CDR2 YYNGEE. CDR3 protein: CASSVEGGTLGEQYF. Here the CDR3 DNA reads TGTGCCAGCAGCGTAGAGGGAGGGACCCTAGGGGAGCAGTACTTC.

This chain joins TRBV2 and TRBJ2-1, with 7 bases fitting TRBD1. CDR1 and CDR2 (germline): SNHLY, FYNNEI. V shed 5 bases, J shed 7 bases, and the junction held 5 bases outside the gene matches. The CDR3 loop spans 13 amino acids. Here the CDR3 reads CASSRTGPNEQFF. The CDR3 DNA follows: TGTGCCAGCAGTCGGACAGGACCGAATGAGCAGTTCTTC.

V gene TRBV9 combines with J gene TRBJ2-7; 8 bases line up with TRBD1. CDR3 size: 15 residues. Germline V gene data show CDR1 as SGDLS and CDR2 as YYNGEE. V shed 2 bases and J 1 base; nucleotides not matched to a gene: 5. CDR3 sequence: CASSVSGTGSYEQYF. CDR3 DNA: TGTGCCAGCAGCGTTTCCGGGACAGGTTCCTACGAGCAGTACTTC.

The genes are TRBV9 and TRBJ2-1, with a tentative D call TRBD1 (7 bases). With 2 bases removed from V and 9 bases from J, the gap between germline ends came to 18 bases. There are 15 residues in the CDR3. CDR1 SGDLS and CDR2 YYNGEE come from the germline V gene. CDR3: CASSVTGVGGGEQFF. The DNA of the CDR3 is TGTGCCAGCAGCGTCACAGGGGTGGGGGGTGGTGAGCAGTTCTTC.

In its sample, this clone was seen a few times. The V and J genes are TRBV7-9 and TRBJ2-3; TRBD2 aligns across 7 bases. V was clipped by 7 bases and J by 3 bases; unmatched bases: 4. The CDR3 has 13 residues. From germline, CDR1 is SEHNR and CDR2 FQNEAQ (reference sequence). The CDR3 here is CASTTGGTDTQYF. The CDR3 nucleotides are TGTGCCAGCACCACGGGAGGAACAGATACGCAGTATTTT.

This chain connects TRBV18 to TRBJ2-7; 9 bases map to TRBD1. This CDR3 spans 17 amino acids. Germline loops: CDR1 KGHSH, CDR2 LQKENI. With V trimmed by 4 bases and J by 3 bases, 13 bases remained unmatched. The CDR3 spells CASSRESYRGRIYEQYF. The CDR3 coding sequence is TGTGCCAGCTCACGAGAGTCTTACAGGGGGCGCATCTACGAGCAGTACTTC.

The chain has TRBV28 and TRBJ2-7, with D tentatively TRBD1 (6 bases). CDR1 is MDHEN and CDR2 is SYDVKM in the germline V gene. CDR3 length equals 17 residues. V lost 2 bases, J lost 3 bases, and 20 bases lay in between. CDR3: CASSLVTPGHILYEQYF. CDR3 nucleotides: TGTGCCAGCAGTTTAGTAACCCCGGGACACATCCTCTACGAGCAGTACTTC.